Sequencing of this TCR beta chain was carried out in a study of blood T cell repertoires in COVID-19. Clones were read by immunoSEQ multiplex PCR, and TCRdb kept only the in-frame ones, dropping some. The sample has about 180,000 clones, 70% to 90% seen once. Losses at the gene ends were 5 bases for V and 0 bases for J; bases not matched to a gene: 3. This CDR3 is 14 amino acids long. Germline assignment: CDR1 MNHEY and CDR2 SVGEGT. This clone was counted a few times. The chain links TRBV6-2 or TRBV6-3 to TRBJ1-2, with 7 bases aligning to TRBD1. The sequence was obtained from a man aged 35-49 years with active or convalescent COVID-19. What was sequenced was peripheral blood. In DNA, the CDR3 is TGTGCCAGCAGTCACGGGACAGCTAACTATGGCTACACCTTC. This encodes CASSHGTANYGYTF.